This T cell receptor (beta chain) was documented in a study of cytomegalovirus exposure and HLA in healthy donors. Trimming removed 3 bases from V and 0 bases from J, with 9 bases in between. Germline CDR1 is GTSNPN and CDR2 is SVGIG (reference sequence). The CDR3 extends over 14 amino acids. Overall study results and limits: In a later analysis, at a false discovery rate of 0.05, 17,000 or so TCR beta sequences matched HLA alleles. TCR beta V- and J-gene trimming, according to a later analysis, was linked to a missense DCLRE1C variant.

On this clone itself: Antigen unknown.

The PCR ran on 60 Vbeta and 13 Jbeta primers. Original processing methods: In a later analysis, the count reached about 82 million unique TCR beta chains, with 9 million to 11 million shared. Profiled with immunoSEQ multiplex PCR; TCRdb holds only in-frame clones, not every one. The V and J calls and the clone size are those of that table, but D and trimming were determined from the DNA. The table has about 140,000 clones, approximately 79% seen once. Sequenced input: PBMCs. The chain uses TRBV30 and TRBJ1-5; possibly TRBD1 for D (6 bases). This sequence was found in a female donor in good health and CMV-seronegative. The CDR3 region has the DNA TGTGCCTGGAGCTTCAGGGGTAGCAATCAGCCCCAGCATTTT. It is translated as CAWSFRGSNQPQHF.